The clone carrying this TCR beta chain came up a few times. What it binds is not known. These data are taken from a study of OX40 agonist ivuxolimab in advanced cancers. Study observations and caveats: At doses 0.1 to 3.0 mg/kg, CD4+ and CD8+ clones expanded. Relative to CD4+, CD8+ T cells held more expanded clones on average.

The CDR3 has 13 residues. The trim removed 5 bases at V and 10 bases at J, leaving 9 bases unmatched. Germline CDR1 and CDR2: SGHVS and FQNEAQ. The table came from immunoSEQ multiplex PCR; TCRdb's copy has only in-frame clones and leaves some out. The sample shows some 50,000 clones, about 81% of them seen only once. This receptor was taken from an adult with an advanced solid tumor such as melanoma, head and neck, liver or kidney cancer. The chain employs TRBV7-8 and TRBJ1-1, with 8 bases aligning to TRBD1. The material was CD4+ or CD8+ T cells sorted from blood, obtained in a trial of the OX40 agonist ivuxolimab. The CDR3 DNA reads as TGTGCCAGCAGCCCAGGGGCAGGGGGCAGAGCTTTCTTT. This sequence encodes CASSPGAGGRAFF.